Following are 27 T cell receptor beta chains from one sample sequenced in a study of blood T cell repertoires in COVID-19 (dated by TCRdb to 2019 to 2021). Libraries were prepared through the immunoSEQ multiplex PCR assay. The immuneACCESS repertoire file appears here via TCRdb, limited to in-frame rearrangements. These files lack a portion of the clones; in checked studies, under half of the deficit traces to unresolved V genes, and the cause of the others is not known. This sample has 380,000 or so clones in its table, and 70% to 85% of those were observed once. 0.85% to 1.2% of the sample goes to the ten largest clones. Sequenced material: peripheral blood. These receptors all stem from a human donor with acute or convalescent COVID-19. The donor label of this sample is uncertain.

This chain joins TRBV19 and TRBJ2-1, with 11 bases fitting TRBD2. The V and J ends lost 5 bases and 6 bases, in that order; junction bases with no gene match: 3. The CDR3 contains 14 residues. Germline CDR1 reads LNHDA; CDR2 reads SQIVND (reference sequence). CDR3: CASSYGTSGNEQFF. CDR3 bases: TGTGCCAGTAGTTATGGGACTAGCGGCAATGAGCAGTTCTTC. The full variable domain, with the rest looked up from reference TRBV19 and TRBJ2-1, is DGGITQSPKYLFRKEGQNVTLSCEQNLNHDAMYWYRQDPGQGLRLIYYSQIVNDFQKGDIAEGYSVSREKKESFPLTVTSAQKNPTAFYLCASSYGTSGNEQFFGPGTRLTVL.

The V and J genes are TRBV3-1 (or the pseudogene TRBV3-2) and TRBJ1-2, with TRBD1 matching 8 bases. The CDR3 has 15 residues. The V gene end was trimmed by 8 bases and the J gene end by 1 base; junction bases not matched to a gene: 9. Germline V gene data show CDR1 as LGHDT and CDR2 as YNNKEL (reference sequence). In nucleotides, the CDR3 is TGTGCCAGCGCCCAGGGGGCGCCCCTTAACTATGGCTACACCTTC. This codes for CASAQGAPLNYGYTF.

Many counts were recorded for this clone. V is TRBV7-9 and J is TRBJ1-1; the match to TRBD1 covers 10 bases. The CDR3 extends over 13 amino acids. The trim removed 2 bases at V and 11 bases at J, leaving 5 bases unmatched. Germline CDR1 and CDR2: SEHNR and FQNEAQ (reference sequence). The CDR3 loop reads CASSLRGQGSAFF. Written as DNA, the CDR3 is TGTGCCAGCAGCTTAAGGGGACAGGGGAGTGCTTTCTTT.

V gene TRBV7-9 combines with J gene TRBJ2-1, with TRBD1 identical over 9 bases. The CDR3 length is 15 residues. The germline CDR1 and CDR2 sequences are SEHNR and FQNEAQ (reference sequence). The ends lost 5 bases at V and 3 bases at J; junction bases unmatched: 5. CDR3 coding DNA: TGTGCCAGCAGCGACCGGGACAGGGACTACAATGAGCAGTTCTTC. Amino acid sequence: CASSDRDRDYNEQFF.

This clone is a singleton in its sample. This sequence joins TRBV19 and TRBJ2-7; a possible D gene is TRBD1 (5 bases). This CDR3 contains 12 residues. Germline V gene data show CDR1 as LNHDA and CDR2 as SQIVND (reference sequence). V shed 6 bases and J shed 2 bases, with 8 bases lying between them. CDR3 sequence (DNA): TGTGCCAGTAGAAAGGGGACCTACGAGCAGTACTTC. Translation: CASRKGTYEQYF. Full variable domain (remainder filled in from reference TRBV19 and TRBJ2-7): DGGITQSPKYLFRKEGQNVTLSCEQNLNHDAMYWYRQDPGQGLRLIYYSQIVNDFQKGDIAEGYSVSREKKESFPLTVTSAQKNPTAFYLCASRKGTYEQYFGPGTRLTVT.

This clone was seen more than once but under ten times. CDR3 sequence reads: CASSQDFRDTYEQYF. In nucleotides, the CDR3 is TGCGCCAGCAGCCAAGATTTTCGGGATACCTACGAGCAGTACTTC. The V gene is TRBV4-1, the J gene TRBJ2-7, with D perhaps matching TRBD2 (5 bases). This CDR3 comprises 15 residues. Germline values: CDR1 MGHRA, CDR2 YSYEKL. V lost 0 bases and J lost 2, with 11 bases in between.

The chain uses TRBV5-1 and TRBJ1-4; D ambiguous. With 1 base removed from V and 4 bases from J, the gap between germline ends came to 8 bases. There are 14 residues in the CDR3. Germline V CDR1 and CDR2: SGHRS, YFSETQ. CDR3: CASSLSGRNEKLFF. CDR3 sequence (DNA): TGCGCCAGCAGCTTGTCTGGGCGTAATGAAAAACTGTTTTTT.

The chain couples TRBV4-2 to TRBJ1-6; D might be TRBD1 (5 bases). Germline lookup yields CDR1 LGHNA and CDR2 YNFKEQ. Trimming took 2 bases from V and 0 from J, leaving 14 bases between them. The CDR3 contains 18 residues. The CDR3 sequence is CASSQSQGKSSYNSPLHF. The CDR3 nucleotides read TGTGCCAGCAGCCAATCGCAGGGAAAGAGCTCCTATAATTCACCCCTCCACTTT.

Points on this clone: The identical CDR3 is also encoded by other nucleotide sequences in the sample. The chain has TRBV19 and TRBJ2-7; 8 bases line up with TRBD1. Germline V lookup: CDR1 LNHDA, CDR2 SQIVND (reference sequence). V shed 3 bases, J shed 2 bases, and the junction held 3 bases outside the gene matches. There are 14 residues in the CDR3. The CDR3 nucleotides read TGTGCCAGTAGTATCCCAGGGGGCACCTACGAGCAGTACTTC. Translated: CASSIPGGTYEQYF.

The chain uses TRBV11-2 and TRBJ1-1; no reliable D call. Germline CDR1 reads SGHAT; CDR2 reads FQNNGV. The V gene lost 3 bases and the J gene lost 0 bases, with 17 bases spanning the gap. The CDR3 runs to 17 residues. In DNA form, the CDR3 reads TGTGCCAGCAGCTTTGGGCCGGCCCAGCTCCTGAACACTGAAGCTTTCTTT. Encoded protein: CASSFGPAQLLNTEAFF.

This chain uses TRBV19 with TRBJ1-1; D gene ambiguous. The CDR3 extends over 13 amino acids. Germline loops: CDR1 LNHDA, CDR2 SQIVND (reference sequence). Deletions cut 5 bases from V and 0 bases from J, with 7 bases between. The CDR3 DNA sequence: TGTGCCAGTAGTCTCCTTATGAACACTGAAGCTTTCTTT. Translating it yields CASSLLMNTEAFF.

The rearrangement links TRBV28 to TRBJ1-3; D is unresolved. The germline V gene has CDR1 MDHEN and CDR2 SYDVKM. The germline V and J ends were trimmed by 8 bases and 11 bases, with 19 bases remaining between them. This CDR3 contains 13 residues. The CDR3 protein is CASVPTALSAIYF. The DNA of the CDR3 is TGTGCCAGCGTTCCCACAGCCCTCTCTGCCATATATTTT.

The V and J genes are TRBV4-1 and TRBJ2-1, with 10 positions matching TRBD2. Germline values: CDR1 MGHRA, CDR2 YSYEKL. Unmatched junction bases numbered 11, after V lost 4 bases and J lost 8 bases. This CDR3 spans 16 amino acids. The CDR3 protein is CASSPYPSGRNHEQFF. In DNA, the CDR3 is TGCGCCAGCAGCCCTTACCCTAGCGGGAGAAATCATGAGCAGTTCTTC.

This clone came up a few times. The CDR3 spells CASRISGRGGRHEQFF. CDR3 nucleotide sequence: TGCGCCAGCAGGATTAGCGGTCGGGGGGGGCGTCATGAGCAGTTCTTC. The rearrangement joins TRBV10-2 to TRBJ2-1; 8 nucleotides match TRBD2. The CDR3 length is 16 residues. Germline-derived CDR1 and CDR2 are WSHSY and SAAADI. V was pared by 6 bases and J by 8 bases, with 15 bases of the junction left unmatched.

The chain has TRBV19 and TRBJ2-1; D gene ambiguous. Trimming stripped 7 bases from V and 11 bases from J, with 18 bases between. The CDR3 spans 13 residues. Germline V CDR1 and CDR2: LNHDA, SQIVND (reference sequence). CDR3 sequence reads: CASTKDRSTQQFF. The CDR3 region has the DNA TGTGCCAGTACCAAAGATCGGAGTACCCAGCAGTTCTTC.

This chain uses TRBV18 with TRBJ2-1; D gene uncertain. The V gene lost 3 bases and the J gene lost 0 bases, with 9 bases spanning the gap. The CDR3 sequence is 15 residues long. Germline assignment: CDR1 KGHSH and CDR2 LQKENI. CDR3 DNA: TGTGCCAGCTCACCTACAATAATCTCCTACAATGAGCAGTTCTTC. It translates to CASSPTIISYNEQFF.

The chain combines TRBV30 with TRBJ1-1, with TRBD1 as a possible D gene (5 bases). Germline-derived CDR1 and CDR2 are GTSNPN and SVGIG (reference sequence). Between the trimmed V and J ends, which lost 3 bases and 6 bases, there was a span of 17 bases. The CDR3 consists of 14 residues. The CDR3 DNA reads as TGTGCCTGGAGCGCCTCGGGGGTGTGGGCTGAAGCTTTCTTT. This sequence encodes CAWSASGVWAEAFF.

The CDR3 DNA sequence: TGTGCCAGCTCAGCCGCGGGGGGACCCACTGAAGCTTTCTTT. Encoded protein: CASSAAGGPTEAFF. The J gene is TRBJ1-1, the V gene TRBV18; possible D gene TRBD1, 5 bases. CDR1 is KGHSH, CDR2 LQKENI, per germline. Between the trimmed V and J ends, which lost 5 bases and 4 bases, there was a span of 14 bases. The CDR3 has 14 residues.

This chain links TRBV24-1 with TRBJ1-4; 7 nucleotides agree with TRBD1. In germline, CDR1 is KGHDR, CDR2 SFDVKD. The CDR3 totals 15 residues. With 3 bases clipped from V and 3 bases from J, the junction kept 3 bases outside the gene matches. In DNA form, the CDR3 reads TGTGCCACCAGTGATCGACAGGGCCCTAATGAAAAACTGTTTTTT. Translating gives CATSDRQGPNEKLFF.

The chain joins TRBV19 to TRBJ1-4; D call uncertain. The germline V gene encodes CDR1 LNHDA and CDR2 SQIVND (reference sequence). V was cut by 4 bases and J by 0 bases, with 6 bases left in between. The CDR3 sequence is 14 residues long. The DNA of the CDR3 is TGTGCCAGTAGTACAGGAACAACTAATGAAAAACTGTTTTTT. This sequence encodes CASSTGTTNEKLFF.

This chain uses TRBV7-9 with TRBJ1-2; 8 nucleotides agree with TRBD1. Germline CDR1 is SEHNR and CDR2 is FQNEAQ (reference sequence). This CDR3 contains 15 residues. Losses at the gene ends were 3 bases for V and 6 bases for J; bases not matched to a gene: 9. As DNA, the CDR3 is TGTGCCAGCAGCTTCCCCCGGACAGGGACCCATGGCTACACCTTC. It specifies CASSFPRTGTHGYTF.

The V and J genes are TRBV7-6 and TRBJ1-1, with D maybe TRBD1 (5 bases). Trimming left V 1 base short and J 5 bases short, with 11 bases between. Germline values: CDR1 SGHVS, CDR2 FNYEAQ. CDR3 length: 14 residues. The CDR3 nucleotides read TGTGCCAGCAGCTTAGAGGCAGGGAATACTGAAGCTTTCTTT. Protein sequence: CASSLEAGNTEAFF.

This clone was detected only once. The CDR3 DNA sequence: TGTGCCAGCTCACCGCGGACAGGGGGCAACGAGCAGTACTTC. Its protein is CASSPRTGGNEQYF. The chain is built from TRBV18 and TRBJ2-7, with 11 bases lining up with TRBD1. V was clipped by 3 bases and J by 5 bases; unmatched bases: 3. Germline CDR1 and CDR2: KGHSH and LQKENI. The CDR3 is 14 residues long.

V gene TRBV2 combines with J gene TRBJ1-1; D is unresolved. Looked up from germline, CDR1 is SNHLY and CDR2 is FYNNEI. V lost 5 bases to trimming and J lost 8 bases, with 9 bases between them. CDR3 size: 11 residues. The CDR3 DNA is TGTGCCAGCAGTCCGGGAGCAGAAGCTTTCTTT. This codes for CASSPGAEAFF.

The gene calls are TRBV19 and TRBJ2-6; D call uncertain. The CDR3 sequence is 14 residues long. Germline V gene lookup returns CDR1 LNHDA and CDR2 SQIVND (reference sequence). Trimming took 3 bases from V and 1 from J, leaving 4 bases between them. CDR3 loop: CASSIQSGANVLTF. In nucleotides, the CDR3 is TGTGCCAGTAGTATCCAGTCTGGGGCCAACGTCCTGACTTTC.

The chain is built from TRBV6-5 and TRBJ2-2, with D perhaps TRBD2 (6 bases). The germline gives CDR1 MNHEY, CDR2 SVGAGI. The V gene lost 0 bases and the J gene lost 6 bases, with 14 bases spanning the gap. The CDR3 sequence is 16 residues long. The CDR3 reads CASSYSATGVAGELFF. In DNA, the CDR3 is TGTGCCAGCAGTTACTCTGCAACGGGAGTCGCCGGGGAGCTGTTTTTT.

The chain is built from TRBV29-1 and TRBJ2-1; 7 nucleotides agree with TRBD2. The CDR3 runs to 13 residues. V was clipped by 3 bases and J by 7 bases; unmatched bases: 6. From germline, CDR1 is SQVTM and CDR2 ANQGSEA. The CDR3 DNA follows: TGCAGCGTTGATCAACGGGGAGGGAATGAGCAGTTCTTC. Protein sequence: CSVDQRGGNEQFF.